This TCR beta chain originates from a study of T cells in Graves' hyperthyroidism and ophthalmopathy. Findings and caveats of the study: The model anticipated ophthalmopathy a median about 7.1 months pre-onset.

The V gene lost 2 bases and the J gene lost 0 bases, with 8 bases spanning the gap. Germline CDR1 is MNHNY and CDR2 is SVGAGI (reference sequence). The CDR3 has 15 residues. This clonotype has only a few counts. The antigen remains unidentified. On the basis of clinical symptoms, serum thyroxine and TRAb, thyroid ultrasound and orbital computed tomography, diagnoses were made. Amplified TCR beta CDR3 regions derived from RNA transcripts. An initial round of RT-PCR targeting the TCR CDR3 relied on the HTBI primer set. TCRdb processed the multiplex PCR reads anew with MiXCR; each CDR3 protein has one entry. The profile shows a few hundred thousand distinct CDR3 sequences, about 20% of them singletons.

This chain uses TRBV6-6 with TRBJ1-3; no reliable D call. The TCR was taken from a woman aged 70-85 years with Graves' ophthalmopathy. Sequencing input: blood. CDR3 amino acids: CASSYGGHSGNTIYF. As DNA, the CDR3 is TGTGCCAGCAGTTACGGTGGCCACTCTGGAAACACCATATATTTT.